This T cell receptor beta chain stems from a study of T cell responses to AZD1222 COVID-19 vaccine. Method: immunoSEQ multiplex PCR; TCRdb's copy keeps in-frame clones and lacks some. Of approximately 70,000 clones in the sample, 80% were seen once. This clone was seen more than once but under ten times. This clonotype was sampled from an adult who received the AZD1222 COVID-19 vaccine. Sequences were derived from peripheral blood, sampled 28 days after the second AZD1222 dose.

The CDR3: CASSLGPGQGHYEQYF. The CDR3 nucleotides are TGTGCCAGCAGCTTAGGACCGGGACAGGGACACTACGAGCAGTACTTC. V and J are TRBV7-9 and TRBJ2-7; TRBD1 matches at 9 bases. CDR1 SEHNR and CDR2 FQNEAQ come from the germline V gene (reference sequence). Trimming took 1 base from V and 3 from J; bases not matched to a gene: 7. The CDR3 totals 16 residues.